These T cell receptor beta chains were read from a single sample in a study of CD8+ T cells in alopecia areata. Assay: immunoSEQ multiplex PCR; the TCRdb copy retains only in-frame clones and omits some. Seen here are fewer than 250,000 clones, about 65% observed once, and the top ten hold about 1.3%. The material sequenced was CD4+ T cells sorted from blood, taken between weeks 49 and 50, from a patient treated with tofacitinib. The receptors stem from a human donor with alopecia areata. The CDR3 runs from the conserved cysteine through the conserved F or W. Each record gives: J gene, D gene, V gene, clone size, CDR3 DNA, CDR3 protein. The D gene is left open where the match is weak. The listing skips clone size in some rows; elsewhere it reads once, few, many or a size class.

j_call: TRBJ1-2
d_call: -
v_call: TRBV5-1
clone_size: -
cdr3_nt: TGCGCCAGCAGCTTGGACGCACACACTAACTATGGCTACACCTTC
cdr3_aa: CASSLDAHTNYGYTF

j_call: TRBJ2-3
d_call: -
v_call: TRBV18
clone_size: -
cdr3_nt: TGTGCCAGCTCACTTGGGTCGCAGGGACCGCAAGGCACAGATACGCAGTATTTT
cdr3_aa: CASSLGSQGPQGTDTQYF

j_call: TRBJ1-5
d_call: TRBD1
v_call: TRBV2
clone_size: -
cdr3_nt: TGTGCCAGCAGTGCTGGACAGGGGCTAATCGCAGGGGCCCAGCATTTT
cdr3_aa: CASSAGQGLIAGAQHF

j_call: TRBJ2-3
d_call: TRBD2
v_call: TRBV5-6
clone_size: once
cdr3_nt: TGTGCCAGCAGCCTACCTAGCGGGGGGGCAGATACGCAGTATTTT
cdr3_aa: CASSLPSGGADTQYF

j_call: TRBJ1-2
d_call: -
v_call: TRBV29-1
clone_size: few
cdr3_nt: TGCAGCGCTGAGCCGCACATCTCGGAGGGCTACACCTTC
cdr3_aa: CSAEPHISEGYTF

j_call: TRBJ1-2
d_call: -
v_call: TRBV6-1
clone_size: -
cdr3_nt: TGTGCCAGCAGTCCCGGCATTAACTATGGCTACACCTTC
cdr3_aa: CASSPGINYGYTF

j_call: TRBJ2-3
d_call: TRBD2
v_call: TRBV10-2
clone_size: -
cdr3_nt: TGCGCCAGCAGAAAGCGGGGGGGCATGACAGATACGCAGTATTTT
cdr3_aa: CASRKRGGMTDTQYF

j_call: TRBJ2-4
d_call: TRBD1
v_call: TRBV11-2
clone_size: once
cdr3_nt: TGTGCCAGCAGCTTAAACGTAGGACAGGGAAACATTCAGTACTTC
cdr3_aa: CASSLNVGQGNIQYF

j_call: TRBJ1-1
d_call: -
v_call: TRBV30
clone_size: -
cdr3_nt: TGTGCCTGGAGTGCGGGCCCCAGCCGGGGCGCTTTCTTT
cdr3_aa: CAWSAGPSRGAFF

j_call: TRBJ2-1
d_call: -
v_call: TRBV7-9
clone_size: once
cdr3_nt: TGTGCCAGCAGCTTAAGGCTAAGCTCCTACAATGAGCAGTTCTTC
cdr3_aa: CASSLRLSSYNEQFF

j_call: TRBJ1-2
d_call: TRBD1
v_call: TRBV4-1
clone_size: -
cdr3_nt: TGCGCCAGCAGCCAAACAGGGGATCATGGCTACACCTTC
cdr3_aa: CASSQTGDHGYTF

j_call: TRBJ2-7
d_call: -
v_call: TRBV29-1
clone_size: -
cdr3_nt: TGCAGCGTTGAGGATACAGGTCTTGCCGACGAGCAGTACTTC
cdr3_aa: CSVEDTGLADEQYF

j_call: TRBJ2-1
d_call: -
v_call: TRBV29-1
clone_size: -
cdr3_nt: TGCAGCGTTGTGGGGGACAATGAGCAGTTCTTC
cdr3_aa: CSVVGDNEQFF

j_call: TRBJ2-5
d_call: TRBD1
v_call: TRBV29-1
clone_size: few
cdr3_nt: TGCAGCGTGGGTAGGACAGGGGGCGCGGGAGAGACCCAGTACTTC
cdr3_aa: CSVGRTGGAGETQYF

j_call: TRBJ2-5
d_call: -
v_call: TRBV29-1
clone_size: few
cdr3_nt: TGCAGCGTCCGAGAACACAGGGCCGGGCGTCAAGAGACCCAGTACTTC
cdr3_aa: CSVREHRAGRQETQYF

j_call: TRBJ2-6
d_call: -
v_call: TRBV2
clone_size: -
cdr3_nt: TGTGCCAGCAGTGGGGGTCCCTCTGGGGCCAACGTCCTGACTTTC
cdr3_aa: CASSGGPSGANVLTF

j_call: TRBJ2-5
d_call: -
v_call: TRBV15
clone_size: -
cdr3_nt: TGTGCCACCAGCAGTATTTCGGGACGGCAAGAGACCCAGTACTTC
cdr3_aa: CATSSISGRQETQYF